One and the same sample provided the 10 T cell receptor beta chains below, sequenced in a study of cytomegalovirus exposure and HLA in healthy donors. The PCR had 60 Vbeta and 13 Jbeta primers. Clones were read by immunoSEQ multiplex PCR, and TCRdb kept only the in-frame ones, dropping some. The sample holds around 140,000 clones; around two thirds are singletons and the top ten take 2% to 2.5%. What was sequenced was PBMCs. These receptors originate from a woman aged 40 to 50 in good health and CMV-seronegative.

The chain links TRBV7-2 to TRBJ1-2; 7 nucleotides match TRBD1. Germline values: CDR1 SGHTA, CDR2 FQGNSA. The CDR3 runs to 16 residues. After removal of 4 bases from V and 4 bases from J, the junction contained 12 bases not matched to a gene. The CDR3 sequence is CASSSGSGQAGYGYTF. CDR3 bases: TGTGCCAGCAGCTCCGGCAGCGGACAGGCAGGCTATGGCTACACCTTC.

The chain has TRBV27 and TRBJ1-6; D uncertain. Germline CDR1 and CDR2: MNHEY and SMNVEV (reference sequence). CDR3 length: 18 residues. V was clipped by 8 bases and J by 7 bases, with 27 bases between them. In nucleotides, the CDR3 is TGTGCCAGCTCACGCGTCCCTACATATACAGCAAGCAATTCACCCCTCCACTTT. This codes for CASSRVPTYTASNSPLHF.

The rearrangement joins TRBV10-3 to TRBJ2-7, with 11 bases aligning to TRBD1. V was pared by 4 bases and J by 2 bases, with 4 bases of the junction left unmatched. CDR3 length equals 15 residues. Germline V gene data show CDR1 as ENHRY and CDR2 as SYGVKD. The CDR3 DNA reads TGTGCCATCAGTGGAGGACAGGGGGCACCCTACGAGCAGTACTTC. Translation: CAISGGQGAPYEQYF.

This chain links TRBV5-1 with TRBJ1-4, with 9 bases matching TRBD1. The CDR3 length is 14 residues. Trimming at V came to 4 bases and at J to 8 bases, leaving 6 bases not matched to a gene. CDR1 is SGHRS and CDR2 is YFSETQ in the germline V gene. In DNA form, the CDR3 reads TGCGCCAGCAGCGGGGGGACAGGGACCGAAAAACTGTTTTTT. As protein: CASSGGTGTEKLFF.

This clone was seen a few times. A read error may produce the germline difference seen at one junction end. The rearrangement links TRBV7-6 to TRBJ2-5, with TRBD1 matching 9 bases. The CDR3 is made up of 15 amino acids. CDR1 and CDR2 (germline): SGHVS, FNYEAQ. The CDR3 protein is CASSLKDPYRDRDDF. The CDR3 DNA follows: TGTGCCAGCAGCTTAAAGGACCCTTACCGGGACAGGGATGACTTC.

This clone occurred a few times. The CDR3 DNA reads TGTGCCAGCAGGGGGGACAGACATCCTAGCACAGATACGCAGTATTTT. Its protein product is CASRGDRHPSTDTQYF. This chain connects TRBV2 to TRBJ2-3; 7 bases line up with TRBD1. This CDR3 spans 16 amino acids. V shed 6 bases and J 0 bases; nucleotides not matched to a gene: 9. The V gene's germline CDR1 is SNHLY and CDR2 FYNNEI.

The chain uses TRBV5-1 and TRBJ1-1; D uncertain. V was clipped by 1 base and J by 3 bases, with 10 bases between them. CDR1 and CDR2 from the germline V gene are SGHRS and YFSETQ. The CDR3 spans 14 residues. The CDR3 DNA follows: TGCGCCAGCAGCTTGCGCTATATGGACACTGAAGCTTTCTTT. Its protein product is CASSLRYMDTEAFF.

This rearrangement joins TRBV19 to TRBJ1-6; D is unclear. Between the trimmed V and J ends, which lost 5 bases and 3 bases, there was a span of 17 bases. The germline CDR1 and CDR2 sequences are LNHDA and SQIVND (reference sequence). The CDR3 covers 17 residues. CDR3 protein: CASSLRGVGNYNSPLHF. As DNA, the CDR3 is TGTGCCAGTAGTCTACGGGGAGTAGGGAACTATAATTCACCCCTCCACTTT.

The chain has TRBV5-4 and TRBJ1-4, with D unresolved. The germline V and J ends were trimmed by 0 bases and 5 bases, with 8 bases remaining between them. Germline loops: CDR1 SGHNT, CDR2 YYREEE (reference sequence). The CDR3 is 14 residues long. The CDR3 nucleotides are TGTGCCAGCAGCTTGGGGCAGGCCAATGAAAAACTGTTTTTT. It is translated as CASSLGQANEKLFF. Filled out from reference TRBV5-4 and TRBJ1-4, the complete variable domain reads ETGVTQSPTHLIKTRGQQVTLRCSSQSGHNTVSWYQQALGQGPQFIFQYYREEENGRGNFPPRFSGLQFPNYSSELNVNALELDDSALYLCASSLGQANEKLFFGSGTQLSVL.

V is TRBV7-8 and J is TRBJ2-1; D ambiguous. CDR3 length: 12 residues. Germline-derived CDR1 and CDR2 are SGHVS and FQNEAQ. Between the trimmed V and J ends, which lost 3 bases and 10 bases, there was a span of 10 bases. CDR3 nucleotides: TGTGCCAGCAGCTTTAGCAGTAGCGAGCAGTTCTTC. Its translation is CASSFSSSEQFF.